This note documents a single T cell receptor beta chain sequence. The clone's antigen remains unknown. Per-base quality was not reported, and no clone a single base away is much larger than it. The same CDR3 is also encoded by other DNA sequences in this sample. These data are taken from a study of shared clonotypes between healthy human individuals (TCRdb year 2020). At the level of the whole study: The cohort comprised a couple of women and three men aged 18 to 49 years. Between about 0.85 and 8.9 billion PBMCs per donor were obtained by leukapheresis. The study deeply sequenced blood TCR repertoires of about 5 healthy adults to estimate repertoire size and the extent of clonotype sharing between individuals. Different laboratories and diverse techniques were used to prepare libraries and sequence TCR repertoires, to increase sequencing depth and limit assay-specific biases. For each donor, three plates each were used for CD4 naive and CD4 memory, two plates were used for CD8 naive, and one plate was used for CD8 memory. Study-wide conclusions, independent of this receptor: Larger estimated clonotype richness was generally found for naive subsets than for memory subsets. Sampling was restricted to blood, and TCR repertoires in tissue are likely to differ from TCR repertoires in blood. Because the study included only a small number of donors, the genetic and exposure-history diversity represented was limited. Compared with non-shared clonotypes, clonotypes shared by all four sorted-subset donors had higher generation probabilities. Even with the large sequencing depth, rarefaction of the sorted-subset datasets indicated that sequencing was incomplete. Pairwise subsampling indicated that sequencing depth was expected to affect the degree of clonotype sharing among donors. Roughly 5% of naive CD4, more than 3% of naive CD8, about 2.1% of memory CD4, and more than 0.35% of memory CD8 clonotypes were shared across a few donors.

For the CD8 naive samples, CD45RO-negative cells were positively selected for CCR7, yielding a CD45RA+CCR7+ population from which TemRA cells were excluded. Donors were healthy HIV-negative adults with no recently reported acute infections or vaccinations. Every donor was a Caucasian adult residing in Nashville, Tennessee, USA. Blood was collected by leukapheresis, and PBMCs were isolated by Ficoll-Histopaque density gradient centrifugation and then cryopreserved in liquid nitrogen vapor phase. Analytical flow cytometry was used to check the purity and quantity of every magnetically sorted T cell population. Each sorted fraction had its genomic DNA isolated and then quantified by UV absorbance on a Nanodrop 2000c. Using the deep immunoSEQ assay, TCR CDR3 regions were amplified from genomic DNA by multiplex PCR. Genomic DNA extracted from each cell subset was distributed evenly over all wells of several immunoSEQ 96-well plates, and each plate served as one replicate. For sorted subsets, each replicate PCR was loaded with approximately 0.2 ug genomic DNA, equivalent to 32,000 or so T cell genomes. The purified libraries were quantified using a Qubit 3.0 fluorometer, sized with a Bioanalyzer 2100, and then quantified again using the KAPA Library Quantification kit. A separate single-read 150-cycle Illumina NextSeq 550 flow cell was used to sequence each immunoSEQ 96-well plate. The published analysis was carried out like this. Because the immunoSEQ output held only junctional sequences and lacked quality scores, the filtering could not match the filtering applied to full-length reads. Sequences were annotated with PyIR, a Python wrapper for IgBLAST v1.9, and V/J genes and CDR3 were assigned using IMGT germline references. Any read was removed if the V/J assignment was weak (E-value above 1e-6), the CDR3 was missing, or the read contained stop codons, out-of-frame junctions, or ambiguous translated residues. V3J clonotypes were defined as sequences sharing an identical inferred V gene, J gene, and CDR3 amino acid sequence. To compute the percentage overlap between repertoires, the number of shared unique clonotypes was divided by the size of the smaller repertoire. Repertoire richness was assessed with RTK rarefaction, the Chao1 estimator, and Recon v2.1 estimates of unobserved clonotypes. For all TCRbeta clonotypes obtained by the gDNA method from a handful of donors, generation probabilities were computed with OLGA. TCRdb took over this immuneACCESS table, retaining in-frame rearrangements with V and J assigned. Such tables are incomplete; in checked studies, under half of the missing clones stem from an unresolved V gene, and the remainder is unexplained. V and J calls and clone size are given by that table; D and trimming were obtained from the DNA. The sample has about 2 million clones on record, roughly 95% of them singletons. 1.2% of the sample is in the top ten clones.

Inclusive of the bounding cysteine and phenylalanine, the CDR3 is 14 residues long. Only the CDR3 region is kept as DNA, spanning 42 bases read in frame from base 1. Looking up the germline V gene yields CDR1 MNHEY and CDR2 SVGAGI. V sheds 2 bases and J sheds 1 base, leaving 8 bases between their ends. The receptor was isolated from a young man in good health. This chain joins TRBV6-5 to TRBJ1-1; no D gene is confidently identified. Sequencing input: naive CD8+ T cells sorted from blood. The cell subset or site label on this specimen signifies: CD45RA+CCR7+. Read as DNA, the sequence is TGTGCCAGCAGTTACGGGGAGGGGAACACTGAAGCTTTCTTT. It is translated as CASSYGEGNTEAFF.